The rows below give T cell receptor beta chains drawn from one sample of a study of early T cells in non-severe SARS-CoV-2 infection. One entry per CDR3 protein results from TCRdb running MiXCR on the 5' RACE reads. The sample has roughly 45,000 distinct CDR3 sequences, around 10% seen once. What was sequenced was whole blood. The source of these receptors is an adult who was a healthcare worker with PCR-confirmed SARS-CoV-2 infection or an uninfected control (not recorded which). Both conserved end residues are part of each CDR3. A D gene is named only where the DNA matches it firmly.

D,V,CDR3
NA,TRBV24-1,CATSGSPNYGYTF
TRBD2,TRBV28,CASSLLKLAGGPLSTDTQYF
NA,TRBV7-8,CASSLYFTRISGNTIYF
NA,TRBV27,CASSSGVNTEAFF
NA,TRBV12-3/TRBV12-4,CASSPPSAHNEQFF
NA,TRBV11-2,CASTSLRMGQGNTDTQYF
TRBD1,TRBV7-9,CASSFGTGVEQYF
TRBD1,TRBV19,CASSVQGTHYEQYF
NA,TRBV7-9,CASSPRGSPHNEQFF
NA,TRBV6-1,CASSENWPRNSPLHF
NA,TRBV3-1,CASSLLGVNTEAFF
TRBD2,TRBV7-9,CASSPRRENYEQYF
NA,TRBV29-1,CSVEPGETQYF
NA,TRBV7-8,CASSLDGGRWTGELFF
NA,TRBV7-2,CASSLIASSYNEQFF
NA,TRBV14,CASSPEPNYGYTF
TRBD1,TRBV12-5,CASGLGNRGRGNTEAFF
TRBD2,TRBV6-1,CASRLSGSAYNEQFF
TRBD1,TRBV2,CASREQGAGSPLHF
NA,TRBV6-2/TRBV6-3,CASRGGNQPQHF